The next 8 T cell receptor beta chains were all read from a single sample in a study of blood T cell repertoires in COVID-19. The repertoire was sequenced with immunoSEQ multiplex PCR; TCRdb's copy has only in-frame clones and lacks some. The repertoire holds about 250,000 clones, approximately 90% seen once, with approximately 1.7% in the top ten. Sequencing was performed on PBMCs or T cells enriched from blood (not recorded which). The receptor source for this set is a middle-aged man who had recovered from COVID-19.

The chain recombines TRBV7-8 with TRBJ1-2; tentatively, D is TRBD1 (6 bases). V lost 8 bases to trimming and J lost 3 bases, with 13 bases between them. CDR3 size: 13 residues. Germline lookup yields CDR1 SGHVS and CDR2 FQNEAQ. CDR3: CASQAGEDYGYTF. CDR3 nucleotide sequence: TGTGCCAGCCAGGCAGGGGAAGACTATGGCTACACCTTC.

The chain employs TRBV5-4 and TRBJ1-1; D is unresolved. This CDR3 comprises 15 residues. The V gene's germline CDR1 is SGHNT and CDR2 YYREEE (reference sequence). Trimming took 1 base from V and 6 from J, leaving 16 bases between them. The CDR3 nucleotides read TGTGCCAGCAGCTTGCCAGGTTCGTGGTTGGCTGAAGCTTTCTTT. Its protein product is CASSLPGSWLAEAFF.

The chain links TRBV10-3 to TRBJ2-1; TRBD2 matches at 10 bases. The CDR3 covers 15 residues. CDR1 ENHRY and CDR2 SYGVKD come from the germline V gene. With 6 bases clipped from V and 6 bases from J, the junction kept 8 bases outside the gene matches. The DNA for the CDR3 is TGTGCCATCAGCCAGACAAGCGGGGGGGCCAATGAGCAGTTCTTC. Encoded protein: CAISQTSGGANEQFF.

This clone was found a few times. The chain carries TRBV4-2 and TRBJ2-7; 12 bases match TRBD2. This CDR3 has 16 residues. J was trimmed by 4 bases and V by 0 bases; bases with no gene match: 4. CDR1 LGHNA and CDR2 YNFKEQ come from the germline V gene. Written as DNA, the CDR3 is TGTGCCAGCAGCCAAGATAGGGGGACTAGCGGGTACGAGCAGTACTTC. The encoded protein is CASSQDRGTSGYEQYF.

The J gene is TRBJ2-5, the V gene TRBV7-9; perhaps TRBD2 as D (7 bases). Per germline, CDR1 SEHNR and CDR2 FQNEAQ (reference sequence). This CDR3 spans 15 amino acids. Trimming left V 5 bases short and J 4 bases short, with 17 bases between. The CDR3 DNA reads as TGTGCCAGCAGCCGAGACCGGGGGGCCGGAGAGACCCAGTACTTC. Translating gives CASSRDRGAGETQYF.

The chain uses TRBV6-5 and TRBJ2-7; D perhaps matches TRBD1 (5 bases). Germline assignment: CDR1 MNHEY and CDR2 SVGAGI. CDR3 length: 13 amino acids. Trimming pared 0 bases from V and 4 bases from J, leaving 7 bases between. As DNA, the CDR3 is TGTGCCAGCAGTTACTCGAAGGGGTACGAGCAGTACTTC. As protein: CASSYSKGYEQYF.

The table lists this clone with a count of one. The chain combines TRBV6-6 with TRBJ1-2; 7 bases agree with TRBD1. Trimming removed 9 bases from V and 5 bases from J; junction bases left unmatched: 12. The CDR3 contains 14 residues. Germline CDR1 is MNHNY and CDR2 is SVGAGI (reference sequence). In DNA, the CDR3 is TGTGCCAGTTCCTCCCCCGGGACAGAATATGGCTACACCTTC. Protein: CASSSPGTEYGYTF.

Written as DNA, the CDR3 is TGTGCCTGTTCTCGGGACAGCCTATACGAGCAGTACTTC. Amino acids: CACSRDSLYEQYF. The J gene is TRBJ2-7, the V gene TRBV30; 7 bases are a match to TRBD1. V shed 6 bases, J shed 4 bases, and the junction held 9 bases outside the gene matches. The germline CDR1 and CDR2 sequences are GTSNPN and SVGIG (reference sequence). The CDR3 has 13 amino acids.